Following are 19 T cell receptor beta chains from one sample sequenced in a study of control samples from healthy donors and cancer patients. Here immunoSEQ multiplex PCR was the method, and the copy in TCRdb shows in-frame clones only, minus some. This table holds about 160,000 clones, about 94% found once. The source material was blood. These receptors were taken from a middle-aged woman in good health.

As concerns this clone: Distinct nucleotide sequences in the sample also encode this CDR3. CDR3 protein: CASSLRENTEAFF. CDR3 DNA sequence: TGTGCCAGCAGCTTACGAGAGAACACTGAAGCTTTCTTT. The V call is TRBV11-2, the J call TRBJ1-1, with D unresolved. The CDR3 totals 13 residues. Trimming cost V 2 bases and J 1 base, with 5 bases left between them. Germline-derived CDR1 and CDR2 are SGHAT and FQNNGV.

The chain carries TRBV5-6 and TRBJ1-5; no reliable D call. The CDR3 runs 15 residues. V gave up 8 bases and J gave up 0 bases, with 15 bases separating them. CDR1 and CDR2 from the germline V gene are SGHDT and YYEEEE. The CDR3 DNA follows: TGTGCCAGTAGCCCGGGTCTTTATAGCAATCAGCCCCAGCATTTT. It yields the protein CASSPGLYSNQPQHF. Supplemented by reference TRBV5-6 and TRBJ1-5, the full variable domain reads DAGVTQSPTHLIKTRGQQVTLRCSPKSGHDTVSWYQQALGQGPQFIFQYYEEEERQRGNFPDRFSGHQFPNYSSELNVNALLLGDSALYLCASSPGLYSNQPQHFGDGTRLSIL.

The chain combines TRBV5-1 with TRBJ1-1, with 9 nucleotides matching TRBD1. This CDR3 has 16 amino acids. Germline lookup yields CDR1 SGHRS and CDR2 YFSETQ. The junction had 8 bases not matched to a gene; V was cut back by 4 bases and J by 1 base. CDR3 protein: CASSLQAQGANTEAFF. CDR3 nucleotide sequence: TGCGCCAGCAGCCTACAGGCACAGGGGGCGAACACTGAAGCTTTCTTT.

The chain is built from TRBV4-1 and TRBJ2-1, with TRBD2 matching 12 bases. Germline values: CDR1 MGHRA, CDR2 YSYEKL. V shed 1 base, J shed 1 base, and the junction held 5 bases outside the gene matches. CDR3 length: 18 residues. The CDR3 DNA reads TGCGCCAGCAGCCAAGGGTCTAGCGGGAGGGGGTCCTACAATGAGCAGTTCTTC. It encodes CASSQGSSGRGSYNEQFF.

The CDR3 loop reads CASSLSTDSNQPQHF. CDR3 in DNA: TGTGCCAGCAGCTTATCAACCGATAGCAATCAGCCCCAGCATTTT. The V and J genes are TRBV7-2 and TRBJ1-5; D is uncertain. The CDR3 is made up of 15 amino acids. The V gene's germline CDR1 is SGHTA and CDR2 FQGNSA. V lost 2 bases and J 0 bases, leaving 8 bases between the germline ends.

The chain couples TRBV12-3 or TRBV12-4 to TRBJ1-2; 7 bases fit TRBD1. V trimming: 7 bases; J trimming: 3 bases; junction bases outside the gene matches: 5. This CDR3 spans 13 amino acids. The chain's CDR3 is CASKTGADYGYTF. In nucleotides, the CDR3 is TGTGCCAGCAAAACAGGGGCTGACTATGGCTACACCTTC.

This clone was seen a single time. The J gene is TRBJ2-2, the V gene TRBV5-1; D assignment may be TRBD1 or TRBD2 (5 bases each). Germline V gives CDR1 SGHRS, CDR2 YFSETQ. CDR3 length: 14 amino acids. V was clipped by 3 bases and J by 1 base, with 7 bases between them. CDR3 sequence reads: CASSWGRNTGELFF. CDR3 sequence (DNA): TGCGCCAGCAGCTGGGGACGGAACACCGGGGAGCTGTTTTTT. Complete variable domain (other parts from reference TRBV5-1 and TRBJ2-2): KAGVTQTPRYLIKTRGQQVTLSCSPISGHRSVSWYQQTPGQGLQFLFEYFSETQRNKGNFPGRFSGRQFSNSRSEMNVSTLELGDSALYLCASSWGRNTGELFFGEGSRLTVL.

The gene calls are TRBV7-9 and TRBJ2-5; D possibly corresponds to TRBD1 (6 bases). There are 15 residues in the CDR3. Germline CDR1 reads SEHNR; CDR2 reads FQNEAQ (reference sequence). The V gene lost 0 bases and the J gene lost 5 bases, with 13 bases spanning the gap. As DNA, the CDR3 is TGTGCCAGCAGCTTAGCGTTTTCAGGGGTGGAGACCCAGTACTTC. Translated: CASSLAFSGVETQYF.

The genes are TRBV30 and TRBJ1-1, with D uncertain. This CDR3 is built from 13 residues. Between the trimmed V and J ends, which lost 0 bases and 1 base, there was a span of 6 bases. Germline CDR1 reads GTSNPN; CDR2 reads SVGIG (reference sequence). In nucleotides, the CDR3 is TGTGCCTGGAGTGTAACCGCGAACACTGAAGCTTTCTTT. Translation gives CAWSVTANTEAFF.

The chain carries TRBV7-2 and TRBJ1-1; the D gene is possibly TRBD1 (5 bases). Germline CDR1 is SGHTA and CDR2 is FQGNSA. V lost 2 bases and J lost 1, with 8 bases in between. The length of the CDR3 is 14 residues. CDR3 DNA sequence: TGTGCCAGCAGCTTAACCGACAGGAACACTGAAGCTTTCTTT. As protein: CASSLTDRNTEAFF.

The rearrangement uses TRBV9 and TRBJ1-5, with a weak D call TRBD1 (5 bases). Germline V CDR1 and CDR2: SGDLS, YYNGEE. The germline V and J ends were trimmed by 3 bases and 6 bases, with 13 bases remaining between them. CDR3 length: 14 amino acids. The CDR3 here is CASSAQGSGQPQHF. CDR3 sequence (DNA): TGTGCCAGCAGCGCCCAGGGTTCGGGTCAGCCCCAGCATTTT.

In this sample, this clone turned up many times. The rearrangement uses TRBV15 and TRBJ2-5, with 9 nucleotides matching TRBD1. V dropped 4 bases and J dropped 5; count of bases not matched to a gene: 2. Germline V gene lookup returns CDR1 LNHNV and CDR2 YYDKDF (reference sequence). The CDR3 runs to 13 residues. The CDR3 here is CATSTTGGETQYF. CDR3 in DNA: TGTGCCACCAGCACAACAGGGGGCGAGACCCAGTACTTC.

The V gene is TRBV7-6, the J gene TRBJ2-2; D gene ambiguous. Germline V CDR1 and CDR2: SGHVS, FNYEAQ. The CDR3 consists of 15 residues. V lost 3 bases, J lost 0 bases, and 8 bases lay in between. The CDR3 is CASSFRTANTGELFF. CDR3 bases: TGTGCCAGCAGCTTTAGAACAGCGAACACCGGGGAGCTGTTTTTT.

The CDR3 here is CASGLGDRAYEQYF. In DNA form, the CDR3 reads TGTGCTAGTGGTTTGGGCGACAGGGCCTACGAGCAGTACTTC. The V and J genes are TRBV12-5 and TRBJ2-7; 7 positions match TRBD1. The CDR3 covers 14 residues. The V gene's germline CDR1 is LGHNT and CDR2 FRNRAP. J was trimmed by 2 bases and V by 1 base; bases with no gene match: 2.

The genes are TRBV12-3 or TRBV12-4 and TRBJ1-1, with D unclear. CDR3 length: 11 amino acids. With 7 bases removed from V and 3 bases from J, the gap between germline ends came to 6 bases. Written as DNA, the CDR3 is TGTGCCAGCACCCCGGACACTGAAGCTTTCTTT. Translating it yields CASTPDTEAFF.

This CDR3 is CASSLGGSGSYNEQFF. The CDR3 DNA is TGCGCCAGCAGCTTAGGCGGTAGCGGGAGCTACAATGAGCAGTTCTTC. The rearrangement uses TRBV5-1 and TRBJ2-1, with 9 bases identical to TRBD2. There are 16 residues in the CDR3. V lost 2 bases to trimming and J lost 3 bases; unmatched junction nucleotides: 6. Looked up from germline, CDR1 is SGHRS and CDR2 is YFSETQ.

The CDR3 sequence is CSVVEGGETQYF. DNA for the CDR3: TGCAGCGTTGTGGAGGGGGGAGAGACCCAGTACTTC. V gene TRBV29-1 combines with J gene TRBJ2-5; either TRBD1 or TRBD2 may supply D (6 bases each). Between the trimmed V and J ends, which lost 4 bases and 4 bases, there was a span of 10 bases. Germline CDR1 and CDR2: SQVTM and ANQGSEA. The CDR3 contains 12 residues.

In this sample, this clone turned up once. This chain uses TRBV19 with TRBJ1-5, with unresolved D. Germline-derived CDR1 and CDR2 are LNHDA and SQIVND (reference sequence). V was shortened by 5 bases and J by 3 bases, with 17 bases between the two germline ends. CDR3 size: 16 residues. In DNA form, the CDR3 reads TGTGCCAGTAGTCTCCAAATCCGGGCCTACAATCAGCCCCAGCATTTT. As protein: CASSLQIRAYNQPQHF.

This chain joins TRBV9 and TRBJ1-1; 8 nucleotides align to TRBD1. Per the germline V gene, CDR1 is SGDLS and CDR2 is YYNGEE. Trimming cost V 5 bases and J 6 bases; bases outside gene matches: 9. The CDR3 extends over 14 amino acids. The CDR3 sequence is CASRGQDDRAEAFF. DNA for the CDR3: TGTGCCAGCAGGGGACAGGACGATCGCGCTGAAGCTTTCTTT.